This note documents a single T cell receptor (beta chain) sequence. There is no known antigen for this receptor. No clone much larger than this one lies a single base away; base qualities are absent. The data stem from a study of identical twins (dated by TCRdb to the mid-2010s). Broadly, across the study: TCR alpha and beta repertoires from monozygotic twins, unrelated adults of various ages and cord blood were deep-sequenced to test whether fetal clonotypes persist. To rule out contamination, the twin experiments were replicated at different times with different library preparation protocols. Overall study outcomes, separate from this receptor: Fewer insertions were carried by abundant cord blood beta clonotypes, a similar but weaker trend appeared in young adult naive repertoires, and no such trend appeared in memory repertoires. Invariant T cells such as MAIT and iNKT could partly confound zero-insertion analyses, although diverse VJ usage argued against such confounding for most clonotypes. In monozygotic twins, recombination models systematically underestimated out-of-frame TCR alpha sharing, but the models matched the sharing seen between unrelated individuals. Excess twin sharing in beta out-of-frame sequences was weaker because fewer shared sequences lowered the signal-to-noise ratio. Because the same donors could not be followed over many years, the conclusions relied on cross-sectional statistical analysis. Compared with coincidental sharing between unrelated individuals, out-of-frame TCR alpha sequences shared between twins showed an excess of sequences with low generation probability.

Every donor in the study was a healthy Caucasian. Three pairs of female monozygotic twins, all aged roughly 18 to 30 years, made up the twin cohort. The RNA used for TCR libraries was isolated from peripheral blood mononuclear cells. Library construction relied on 5' RACE. The reads were generated on an Illumina HiSeq 2000. A universal primer binding site was added through template switching, and the final cDNA carried a unique molecular identifier so that TCR cDNA molecules could be counted accurately. Specific primers in the conserved constant-segment region were used to synthesize first-strand cDNA for the TCR alpha and beta chains. To control for contamination, each cDNA library was double barcoded with a SMART-Mk sample barcode plus Illumina barcodes. TruSeq adapter sequences, together with Illumina sample barcodes, were added in two successive PCR steps. The Illumina HiSeq platform was used with custom primers to sequence TCR alpha and beta cDNA libraries. Per the original workflow: Unique molecular identifiers were extracted from raw reads with MiGEC, and CDR3 positions were determined with MiXCR. Recombination models were inferred per individual with the repgenHMM and IGoR tools using an EM algorithm. The tcR package in R was used for shared clonotype analysis, with sharing normalized by the product of cloneset sizes. To study raw recombination without the effects of thymic and clonal selection, out-of-frame nonproductive sequences were analyzed. The raw public data were reprocessed by TCRdb itself: fastp quality trimming at Q25, MiXCR clonotype calling, in-frame beta chains only. Rows with a matching CDR3 protein are joined into one entry that keeps the most common DNA and genes. What appears here as the V and J calls and clone size reflects TCRdb's work, not the paper's. The sample includes roughly 630,000 distinct CDR3 sequences, with roughly 7.2% observed a single time. 1.6% of the sample belongs to the ten largest clones.

V trim: 7 bases; J trim: 5 bases; unmatched bases: 8. From the cysteine up to the phenylalanine, the CDR3 has a length of 15 residues. Only CDR3 DNA is held: 45 bases, read in frame from base 1. Looking up the germline V gene yields CDR1 LGHNT and CDR2 FRNRAP. These data were also filed under a second study, of yellow fever vaccine responses in identical twins. Reported in the second study: The T cell response to vaccination in identical twins was reported by the authors to appear partly convergent and partly personalized. The study precisely tracked vaccine-responding T cell clones in identical twins.

The TCR sequence derives from a woman aged 18-30 years in good health. Sequenced input: PBMCs. The chain was built from TRBV12-5 and TRBJ2-2; 9 central bases correspond to TRBD1. The CDR3 loop reads CASARGQGKTGELFF. In nucleotide form, the sequence is TGTGCTAGTGCCCGGGGACAGGGAAAAACCGGGGAGCTGTTTTTT.